The clone carrying this TCR beta chain turned up a few times. The antigen is undetermined. These data originate in a study of post-analysis software for immune sequencing data. Study summary: Clinical courses comprised relapsing-remitting, secondary progressive and progressive-relapsing multiple sclerosis.

Points from the study as a whole: In multiple sclerosis, normalized Chao1 diversity was significantly below that of controls. Five or six TRBV segments, TRBV5-6, TRBV5-1 and TRBV20-1 among them, were found more frequent in patients than controls. By F measure, samples from a shared preparation batch strongly co-clustered.

Germline loops: CDR1 MGHRA, CDR2 YSYEKL. Deletions cut 1 base from V and 3 bases from J, with 13 bases between. The CDR3 has 17 residues. Every TCR beta cDNA library bore unique molecular identifiers. Between about 1 and 11 million T cells gave rise to some 490,000 cDNA molecules. TCRdb re-called the PCR reads with MiXCR, one entry per CDR3 protein. In the table there are hundreds of thousands of distinct CDR3 sequences, roughly 27% of which are singletons. The rearrangement links TRBV4-1 to TRBJ1-6, with a weak D call TRBD1 (5 bases). Sequencing was done on a sample of blood. This receptor was obtained from a girl aged 5 to 17 with multiple sclerosis. The CDR3 loop is CASSQVRGRSYNSPLHF. CDR3 sequence (DNA): TGCGCCAGCAGCCAAGTGAGGGGCCGGAGCTATAATTCACCCCTCCACTTT.